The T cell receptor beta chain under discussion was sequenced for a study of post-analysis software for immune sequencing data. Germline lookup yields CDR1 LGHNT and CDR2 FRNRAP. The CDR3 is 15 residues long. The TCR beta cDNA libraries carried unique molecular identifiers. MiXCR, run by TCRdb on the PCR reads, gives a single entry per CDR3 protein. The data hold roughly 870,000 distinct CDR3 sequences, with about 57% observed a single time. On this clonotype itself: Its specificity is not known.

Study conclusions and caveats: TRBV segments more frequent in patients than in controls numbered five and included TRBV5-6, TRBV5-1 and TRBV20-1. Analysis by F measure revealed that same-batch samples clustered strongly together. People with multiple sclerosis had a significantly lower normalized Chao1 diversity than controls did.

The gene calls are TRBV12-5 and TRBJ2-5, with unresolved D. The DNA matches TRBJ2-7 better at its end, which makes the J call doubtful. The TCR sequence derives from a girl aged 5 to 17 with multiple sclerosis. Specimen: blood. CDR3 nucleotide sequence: TGTGCTAGTGGTTTGGTACCACAGCCGGTACACGAGCAGTACTTC. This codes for CASGLVPQPVHEQYF.